Below, 29 T cell receptor beta chains from the same sample are listed, as sequenced in a study of identifying expanded T cells in peripheral blood. Sequenced by immunoSEQ multiplex PCR; TCRdb stores in-frame clones only, minus some. The sample includes tens of thousands of clones, roughly 90% of them seen just once. The sample comprised blood. The receptors here all came from a person aged 18 to 75 in good health.

The gene calls are TRBV7-9 and TRBJ1-2, with D unresolved. V gave up 3 bases and J gave up 6 bases, with 11 bases separating them. CDR1 and CDR2 from the germline V gene are SEHNR and FQNEAQ (reference sequence). The CDR3 has 13 residues. The CDR3 spells CASSFIVGDGYTF. CDR3 DNA sequence: TGTGCCAGCAGCTTTATTGTAGGAGATGGCTACACCTTC.

Here the CDR3 DNA reads TGTGCCACTAAGCCTTACGGGGGGGCCTATGGCTACACCTTC. The encoded protein is CATKPYGGAYGYTF. The chain carries TRBV27 and TRBJ1-2, with D maybe TRBD1 (6 bases). CDR1 and CDR2 (germline): MNHEY, SMNVEV (reference sequence). Trimming took 10 bases from V and 4 from J, leaving 19 bases between them. The CDR3 runs to 14 residues.

The V gene is TRBV10-3, the J gene TRBJ1-2, with D uncertain. Germline V gene data show CDR1 as ENHRY and CDR2 as SYGVKD. V lost 6 bases, J lost 6 bases, and 23 bases lay in between. The CDR3 runs to 16 residues. CDR3 in amino acids: CAIRKTLARTDDGYTF. The CDR3 DNA sequence: TGTGCCATCAGAAAAACTCTGGCGAGGACGGACGATGGCTACACCTTC.

The J gene is TRBJ2-5, the V gene TRBV29-1; 13 nucleotides agree with TRBD2. V lost 7 bases to trimming and J lost 5 bases; unmatched junction nucleotides: 10. Germline V gene sequence: CDR1 SQVTM, CDR2 ANQGSEA. This CDR3 is 15 amino acids long. CDR3 nucleotides: TGCAGCGCGGGAAGGACTAGCGGGAGCGGGGAGACCCAGTACTTC. This encodes CSAGRTSGSGETQYF.

CDR3 in amino acids: CASSKAMSTQPQHF. In DNA, the CDR3 is TGTGCCAGCAGCAAAGCCATGAGTACTCAGCCCCAGCATTTT. The V gene is TRBV21-1, the J gene TRBJ1-5. TRBV21-1 constitutes a pseudogene. The CDR3 extends over 14 amino acids.

The chain recombines TRBV25-1 with TRBJ1-2, with D tentatively TRBD1 (5 bases). The CDR3 is made up of 14 amino acids. V was pared by 5 bases and J by 4 bases, with 14 bases between. CDR1 is MGHDK, CDR2 SYGVNS, per germline. CDR3 residues: CASSIQDSLYGYTF. DNA of the CDR3: TGTGCCAGCAGTATACAAGACAGTCTCTATGGCTACACCTTC.

The chain links TRBV27 to TRBJ1-1; D gene ambiguous. CDR3 length: 13 amino acids. Germline V gene lookup returns CDR1 MNHEY and CDR2 SMNVEV (reference sequence). V lost 2 bases and J 4 bases, leaving 8 bases between the germline ends. The CDR3 is CASSLMGITEAFF. The CDR3 DNA reads TGTGCCAGCAGTTTAATGGGGATCACTGAAGCTTTCTTT.

This sequence joins TRBV18 and TRBJ1-5; D gene unclear. Between the trimmed V and J ends, which lost 1 base and 3 bases, there was a span of 13 bases. Germline V gene data show CDR1 as KGHSH and CDR2 as LQKENI. The CDR3 covers 16 residues. CDR3 nucleotide sequence: TGTGCCAGCTCACCACGCGCTGGTAGTTCCAATCAGCCCCAGCATTTT. Its translation is CASSPRAGSSNQPQHF.

The rearrangement links TRBV5-1 to TRBJ1-5, with D possibly TRBD1 on 5 matching bases. Trimming removed 0 bases at V and 6 bases at J, with 10 bases between. CDR1 and CDR2 from the germline V gene are SGHRS and YFSETQ. The CDR3 runs to 14 residues. The CDR3 loop reads CASSLGAQGQPQHF. CDR3 nucleotide sequence: TGCGCCAGCAGCTTGGGGGCTCAGGGTCAGCCCCAGCATTTT.

J is TRBJ2-3 and V is TRBV10-2, with TRBD2 identical over 13 bases. Germline values: CDR1 WSHSY, CDR2 SAAADI. This CDR3 is built from 15 residues. The junction had 3 bases not matched to a gene; V was cut back by 8 bases and J by 1 base. The CDR3 DNA follows: TGCGCCAGCTTGGGGACTAGCGGGGGCACAGATACGCAGTATTTT. Translation gives CASLGTSGGTDTQYF.

The gene calls are TRBV30 and TRBJ2-1; TRBD2 matches 8 bases. Trimming took 1 base from V and 3 from J; bases not matched to a gene: 5. CDR3 size: 15 residues. CDR1 GTSNPN and CDR2 SVGIG come from the germline V gene (reference sequence). The CDR3: CAWSEGGRIYNEQFF. CDR3 nucleotides: TGTGCCTGGAGTGAAGGCGGGAGGATCTACAATGAGCAGTTCTTC.

This chain connects TRBV6-6 to TRBJ2-5; D unclear. The CDR3 consists of 12 residues. V dropped 2 bases and J dropped 2 bases, with 3 bases sitting between them. The germline gives CDR1 MNHNY, CDR2 SVGAGI (reference sequence). The CDR3 spells CASSYGQETQYF. CDR3 nucleotides: TGTGCCAGCAGTTACGGGCAAGAGACCCAGTACTTC.

The chain has TRBV2 and TRBJ2-7, with no clear D. The CDR3 runs to 15 residues. CDR1 and CDR2 from the germline V gene are SNHLY and FYNNEI. V was cut by 6 bases and J by 6 bases, with 21 bases left in between. The DNA for the CDR3 is TGTGCCAGCAGCGAGATGACGGGTTCGTATAGCGAGCAGTACTTC. Translating gives CASSEMTGSYSEQYF.

The chain has TRBV10-3 and TRBJ2-1; 15 nucleotides line up with TRBD2. This CDR3 region has 14 residues. Unmatched junction bases numbered 7, after V lost 10 bases and J lost 9 bases. Germline CDR1 is ENHRY and CDR2 is SYGVKD. CDR3: CATRTSGRAFEQFF. The DNA for the CDR3 is TGTGCCACCCGGACTAGCGGGAGGGCCTTTGAGCAGTTCTTC.

The chain carries TRBV7-9 and TRBJ2-5; the D gene is possibly TRBD1 (6 bases). The germline CDR1 and CDR2 sequences are SEHNR and FQNEAQ (reference sequence). The CDR3 is 14 amino acids. V shed 6 bases and J shed 7 bases, with 18 bases lying between them. The CDR3 DNA reads TGTGCCAGCAGTCAATGGCAGGGGCGCGGGACCCAGTACTTC. Translating it yields CASSQWQGRGTQYF.

This chain links TRBV5-6 with TRBJ2-7; D is unresolved. With 0 bases removed from V and 2 bases from J, the gap between germline ends came to 12 bases. Germline values: CDR1 SGHDT, CDR2 YYEEEE. This CDR3 contains 15 residues. The chain's CDR3 is CASSLGPSPAYEQYF. The CDR3 DNA follows: TGTGCCAGCAGCTTGGGACCGAGCCCGGCCTACGAGCAGTACTTC. Complete variable domain (other parts from reference TRBV5-6 and TRBJ2-7): DAGVTQSPTHLIKTRGQQVTLRCSPKSGHDTVSWYQQALGQGPQFIFQYYEEEERQRGNFPDRFSGHQFPNYSSELNVNALLLGDSALYLCASSLGPSPAYEQYFGPGTRLTVT.

The chain recombines TRBV7-9 with TRBJ2-2; no clear D gene. The CDR3 runs to 16 residues. Germline V lookup: CDR1 SEHNR, CDR2 FQNEAQ (reference sequence). Deletions cut 5 bases from V and 1 base from J, with 14 bases between. CDR3 nucleotides: TGTGCCAGCAGCCCCCCTGGGGTTCTGAACACCGGGGAGCTGTTTTTT. This gives the protein CASSPPGVLNTGELFF.

The J gene is TRBJ2-2, the V gene TRBV11-2; D gene uncertain. Between the trimmed V and J ends, which lost 6 bases and 6 bases, there was a span of 20 bases. Germline V gene lookup returns CDR1 SGHAT and CDR2 FQNNGV. The CDR3 contains 16 residues. The CDR3 reads CASRQPGLKYAGELFF. For the CDR3, the DNA is TGTGCCAGCAGACAACCGGGTCTTAAATACGCCGGGGAGCTGTTTTTT.

A remark on this clone: The identical CDR3 is also encoded by other nucleotide sequences in the sample. The DNA of the CDR3 is TGCGCCAGCAGTGGGGGACTAGCGGGCTCTGGGGCCAACGTCCTGACTTTC. It encodes CASSGGLAGSGANVLTF. This sequence joins TRBV5-1 and TRBJ2-6; 12 bases are shared with TRBD2. Germline CDR1 is SGHRS and CDR2 is YFSETQ. This CDR3 spans 17 amino acids. The J segment lost 0 bases and the V segment lost 5 bases, leaving 3 bases of the junction unmatched.

This clone was recorded once. The chain employs TRBV5-1 and TRBJ2-1; 9 bases map to TRBD2. The germline gives CDR1 SGHRS, CDR2 YFSETQ. This CDR3 has 17 amino acids. V dropped 3 bases and J dropped 2; count of bases not matched to a gene: 9. CDR3 nucleotide sequence: TGCGCCAGCAGCTCCCCCCGAGCGGGAGGTCCCTACAATGAGCAGTTCTTC. Its protein product is CASSSPRAGGPYNEQFF.

The rearrangement uses TRBV4-2 and TRBJ1-5; 8 bases are shared with TRBD1. Germline loops: CDR1 LGHNA, CDR2 YNFKEQ. There are 14 residues in the CDR3. With 3 bases clipped from V and 7 bases from J, the junction kept 5 bases outside the gene matches. The CDR3 region has the DNA TGTGCCAGCAGCCAGACAGGGGATGGACAGCCCCAGCATTTT. Residues: CASSQTGDGQPQHF.

This rearrangement joins TRBV19 to TRBJ1-5, with D possibly TRBD1 on 5 matching bases. The V gene lost 6 bases and the J gene lost 4 bases, with 10 bases spanning the gap. Germline V gene lookup returns CDR1 LNHDA and CDR2 SQIVND (reference sequence). This CDR3 has 13 residues. The CDR3 bases are TGTGCCAGTAGAAGGCCAGGGAATCAGCCCCAGCATTTT. Its translation is CASRRPGNQPQHF.

The chain couples TRBV6-1 to TRBJ1-2; D is unresolved. Germline V gene sequence: CDR1 MNHNS, CDR2 SASEGT. The CDR3 totals 13 residues. Trimming stripped 3 bases from V and 4 bases from J, with 9 bases between. CDR3: CASSEFFSYGYTF. The CDR3 nucleotides read TGTGCCAGCAGTGAGTTCTTTTCCTATGGCTACACCTTC.

The chain carries TRBV5-6 and TRBJ2-7; D gene uncertain. V was shortened by 4 bases and J by 2 bases, with 7 bases between the two germline ends. CDR1 is SGHDT, CDR2 YYEEEE, per germline. This CDR3 is built from 12 residues. The CDR3 sequence is CASSLFTYEQYF. As DNA, the CDR3 is TGTGCCAGCAGCCTGTTTACCTACGAGCAGTACTTC.

The V and J genes are TRBV29-1 and TRBJ1-2, with D possibly being TRBD1 (5 bases). This CDR3 is 14 amino acids long. The germline V and J ends were trimmed by 5 bases and 4 bases, with 17 bases remaining between them. The germline CDR1 and CDR2 sequences are SQVTM and ANQGSEA. In DNA form, the CDR3 reads TGCAGCGTTTCACCGGGAGGGGTGGGCTATGGCTACACCTTC. Translation gives CSVSPGGVGYGYTF.

V gene TRBV7-9 combines with J gene TRBJ1-1; D uncertain. This CDR3 has 11 residues. Trimming shortened V by 5 bases and J by 1 base, and 2 bases separated the two germline ends. Germline V lookup: CDR1 SEHNR, CDR2 FQNEAQ (reference sequence). CDR3 protein: CASSRNTEAFF. CDR3 bases: TGTGCCAGCAGCCGGAACACTGAAGCTTTCTTT.

The chain uses TRBV28 and TRBJ1-5, with D possibly being TRBD1 (6 bases). Trimming shortened V by 3 bases and J by 0 bases, and 15 bases separated the two germline ends. The V gene's germline CDR1 is MDHEN and CDR2 SYDVKM. The CDR3 runs 17 residues. CDR3 sequence: CASSFGRGRRSNQPQHF. CDR3 nucleotide sequence: TGTGCCAGCAGTTTCGGCAGGGGAAGGCGTAGCAATCAGCCCCAGCATTTT.

In its sample, this clone was seen a few times. The gene calls are TRBV19 and TRBJ1-2, with D hard to call. Per germline, CDR1 LNHDA and CDR2 SQIVND (reference sequence). The CDR3 totals 14 residues. V lost 3 bases to trimming and J lost 4 bases, with 12 bases between them. The CDR3 bases are TGTGCCAGTAGTATTTCGAGAACAGCCTATGGCTACACCTTC. Protein sequence: CASSISRTAYGYTF.

The gene calls are TRBV9 and TRBJ1-1; the D gene is possibly TRBD1 (6 bases). The germline gives CDR1 SGDLS, CDR2 YYNGEE. This CDR3 is built from 15 residues. The V and J ends lost 0 bases and 0 bases respectively, with 9 bases between them. As DNA, the CDR3 is TGTGCCAGCAGCGTAGGGGGGCTTATGAACACTGAAGCTTTCTTT. Translation gives CASSVGGLMNTEAFF.